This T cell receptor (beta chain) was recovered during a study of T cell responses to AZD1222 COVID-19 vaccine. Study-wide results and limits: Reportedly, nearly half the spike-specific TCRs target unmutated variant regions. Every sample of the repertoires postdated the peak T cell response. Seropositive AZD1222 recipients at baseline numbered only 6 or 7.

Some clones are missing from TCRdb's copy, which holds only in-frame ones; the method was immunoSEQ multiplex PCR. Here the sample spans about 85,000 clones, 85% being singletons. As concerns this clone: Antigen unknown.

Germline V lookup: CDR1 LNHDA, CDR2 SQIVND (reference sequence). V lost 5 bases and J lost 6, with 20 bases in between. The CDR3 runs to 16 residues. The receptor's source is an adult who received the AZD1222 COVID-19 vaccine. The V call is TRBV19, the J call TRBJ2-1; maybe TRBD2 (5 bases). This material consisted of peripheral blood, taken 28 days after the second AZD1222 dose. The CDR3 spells CASSWSGGVTGNEQFF. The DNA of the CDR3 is TGTGCCAGTAGTTGGAGCGGAGGAGTCACCGGCAATGAGCAGTTCTTC.